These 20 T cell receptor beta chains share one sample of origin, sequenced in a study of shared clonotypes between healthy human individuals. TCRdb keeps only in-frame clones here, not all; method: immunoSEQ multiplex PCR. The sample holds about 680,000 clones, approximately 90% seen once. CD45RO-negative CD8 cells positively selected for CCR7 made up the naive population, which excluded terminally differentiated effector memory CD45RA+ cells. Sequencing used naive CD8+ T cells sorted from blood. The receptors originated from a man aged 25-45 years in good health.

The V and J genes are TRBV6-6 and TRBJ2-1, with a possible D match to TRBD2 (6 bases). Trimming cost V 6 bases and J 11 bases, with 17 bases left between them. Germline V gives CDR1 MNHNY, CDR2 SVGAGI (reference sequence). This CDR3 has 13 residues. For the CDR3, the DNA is TGTGCCAGCAGCCCCGGGGAAGCGGGTCAGCAGTTCTTC. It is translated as CASSPGEAGQQFF.

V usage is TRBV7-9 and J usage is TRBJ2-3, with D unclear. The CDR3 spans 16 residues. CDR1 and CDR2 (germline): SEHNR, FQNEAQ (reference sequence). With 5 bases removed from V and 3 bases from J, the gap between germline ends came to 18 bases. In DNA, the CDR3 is TGTGCCAGCAGCCCGCCGTTCGGGCCTTGGACAGATACGCAGTATTTT. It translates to CASSPPFGPWTDTQYF.

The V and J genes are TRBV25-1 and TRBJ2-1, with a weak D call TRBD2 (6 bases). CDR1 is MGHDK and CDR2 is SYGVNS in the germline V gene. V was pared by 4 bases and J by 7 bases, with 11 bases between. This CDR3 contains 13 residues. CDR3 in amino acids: CASSGRLGNEQFF. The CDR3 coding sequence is TGTGCCAGCAGTGGTCGACTAGGTAATGAGCAGTTCTTC.

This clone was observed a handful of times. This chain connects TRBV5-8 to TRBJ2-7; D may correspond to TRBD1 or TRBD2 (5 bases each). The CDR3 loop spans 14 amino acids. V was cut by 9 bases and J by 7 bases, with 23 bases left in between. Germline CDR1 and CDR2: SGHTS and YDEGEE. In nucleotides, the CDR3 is TGTGCCACCGTGATGAGGGGCAGCCGGAGTGAGCAGTACTTC. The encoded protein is CATVMRGSRSEQYF.

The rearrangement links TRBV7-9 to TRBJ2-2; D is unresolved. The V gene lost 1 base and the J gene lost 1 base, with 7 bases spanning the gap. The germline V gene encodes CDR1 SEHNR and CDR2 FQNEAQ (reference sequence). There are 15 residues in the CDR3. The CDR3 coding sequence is TGTGCCAGCAGCTTAGAGGTTCGGAACACCGGGGAGCTGTTTTTT. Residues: CASSLEVRNTGELFF.

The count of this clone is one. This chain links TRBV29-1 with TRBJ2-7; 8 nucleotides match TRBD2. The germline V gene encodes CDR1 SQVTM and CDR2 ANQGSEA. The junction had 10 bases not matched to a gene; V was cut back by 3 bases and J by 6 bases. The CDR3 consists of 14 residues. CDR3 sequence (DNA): TGCAGCGTTGAGGGCCTAGCGGGCGTGTTCGAGCAGTACTTC. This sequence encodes CSVEGLAGVFEQYF.

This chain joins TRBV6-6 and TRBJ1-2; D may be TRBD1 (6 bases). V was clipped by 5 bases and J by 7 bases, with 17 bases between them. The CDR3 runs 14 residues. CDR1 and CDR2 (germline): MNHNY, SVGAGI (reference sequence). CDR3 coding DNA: TGTGCCAGCAGTGGTGGGGGGCGTCTTGGTGGCTACACCTTC. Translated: CASSGGGRLGGYTF.

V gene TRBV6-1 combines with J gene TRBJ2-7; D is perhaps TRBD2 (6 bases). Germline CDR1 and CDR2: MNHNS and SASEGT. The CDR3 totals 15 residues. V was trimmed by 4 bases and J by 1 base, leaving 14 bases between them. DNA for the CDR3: TGTGCCAGCAGTGGGGACGGACTATCATCCTACGAGCAGTACTTC. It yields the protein CASSGDGLSSYEQYF.

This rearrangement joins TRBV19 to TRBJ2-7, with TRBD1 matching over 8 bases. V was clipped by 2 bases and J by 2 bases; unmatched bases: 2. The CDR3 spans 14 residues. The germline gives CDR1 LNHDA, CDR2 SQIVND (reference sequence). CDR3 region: CASSIRDRPYEQYF. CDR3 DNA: TGTGCCAGTAGTATACGGGACAGGCCCTACGAGCAGTACTTC.

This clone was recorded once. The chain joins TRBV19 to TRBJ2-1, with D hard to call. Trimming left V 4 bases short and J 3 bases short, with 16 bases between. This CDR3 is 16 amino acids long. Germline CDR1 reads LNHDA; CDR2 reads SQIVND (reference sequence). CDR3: CASSTVRLHYYNEQFF. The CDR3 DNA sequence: TGTGCCAGTAGTACGGTTAGACTTCACTACTACAATGAGCAGTTCTTC.

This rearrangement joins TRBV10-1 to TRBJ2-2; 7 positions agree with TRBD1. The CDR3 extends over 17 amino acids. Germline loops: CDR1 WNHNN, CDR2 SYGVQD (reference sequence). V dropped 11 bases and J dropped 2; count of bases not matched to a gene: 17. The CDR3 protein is CASPTVGQEDNTGELFF. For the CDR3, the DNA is TGCGCCTCCCCAACCGTCGGACAGGAGGATAACACCGGGGAGCTGTTTTTT.

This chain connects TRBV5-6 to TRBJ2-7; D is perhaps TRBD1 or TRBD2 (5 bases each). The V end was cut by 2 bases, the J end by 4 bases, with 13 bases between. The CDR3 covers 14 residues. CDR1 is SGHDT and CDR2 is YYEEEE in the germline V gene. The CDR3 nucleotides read TGTGCCAGCAGCTTTGAGGGGACCGAGTACGAGCAGTACTTC. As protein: CASSFEGTEYEQYF.

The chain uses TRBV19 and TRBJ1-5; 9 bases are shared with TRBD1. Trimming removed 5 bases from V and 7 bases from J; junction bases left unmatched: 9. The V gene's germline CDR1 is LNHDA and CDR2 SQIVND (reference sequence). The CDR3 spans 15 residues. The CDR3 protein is CASSAGQGKRQPQHF. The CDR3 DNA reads TGTGCCAGTAGTGCCGGACAGGGGAAACGCCAGCCCCAGCATTTT.

This CDR3 reads CASRPWDPVPGELFF. The CDR3 DNA follows: TGTGCCAGCAGACCTTGGGACCCGGTGCCCGGGGAGCTGTTTTTT. This chain uses TRBV27 with TRBJ2-2, with D perhaps assigned TRBD1 or TRBD2 (5 bases each). This CDR3 contains 15 residues. Looked up from germline, CDR1 is MNHEY and CDR2 is SMNVEV (reference sequence). With 6 bases removed from V and 6 bases from J, the gap between germline ends came to 17 bases.

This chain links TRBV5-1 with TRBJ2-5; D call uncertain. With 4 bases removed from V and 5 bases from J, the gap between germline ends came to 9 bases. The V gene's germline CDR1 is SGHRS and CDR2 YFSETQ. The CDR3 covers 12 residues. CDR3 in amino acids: CASSQSRETQYF. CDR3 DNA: TGCGCCAGCAGCCAAAGTAGGGAGACCCAGTACTTC.

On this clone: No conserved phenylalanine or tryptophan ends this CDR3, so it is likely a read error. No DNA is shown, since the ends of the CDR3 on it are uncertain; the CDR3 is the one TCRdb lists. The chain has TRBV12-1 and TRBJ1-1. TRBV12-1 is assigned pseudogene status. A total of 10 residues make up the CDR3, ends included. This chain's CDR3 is CASSFARPSL.

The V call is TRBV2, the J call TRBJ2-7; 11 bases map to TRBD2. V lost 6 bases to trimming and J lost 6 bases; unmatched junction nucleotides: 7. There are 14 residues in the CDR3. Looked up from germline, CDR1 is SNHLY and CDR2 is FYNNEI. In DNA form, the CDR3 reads TGTGCCAGCAGCAAGCTAGCGGGAGGATCCGAGCAGTACTTC. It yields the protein CASSKLAGGSEQYF.

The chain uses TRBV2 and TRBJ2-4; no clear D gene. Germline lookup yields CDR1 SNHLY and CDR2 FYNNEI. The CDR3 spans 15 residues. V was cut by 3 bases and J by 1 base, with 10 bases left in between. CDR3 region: CASSDPTAAKNIQYF. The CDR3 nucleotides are TGTGCCAGCAGTGACCCCACAGCCGCCAAAAACATTCAGTACTTC. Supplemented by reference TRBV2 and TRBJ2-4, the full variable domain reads EPEVTQTPSHQVTQMGQEVILRCVPISNHLYFYWYRQILGQKVEFLVSFYNNEISEKSEIFDDQFSVERPDGSNFTLKIRSTKLEDSAMYFCASSDPTAAKNIQYFGAGTRLSVL.

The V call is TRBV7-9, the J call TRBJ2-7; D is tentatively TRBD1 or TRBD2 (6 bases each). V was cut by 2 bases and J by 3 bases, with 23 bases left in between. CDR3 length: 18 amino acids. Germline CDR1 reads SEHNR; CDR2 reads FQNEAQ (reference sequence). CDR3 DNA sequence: TGTGCCAGCAGCTTACGGGACATCGCTCAGCGGGTTGTCTACGAGCAGTACTTC. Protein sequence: CASSLRDIAQRVVYEQYF.

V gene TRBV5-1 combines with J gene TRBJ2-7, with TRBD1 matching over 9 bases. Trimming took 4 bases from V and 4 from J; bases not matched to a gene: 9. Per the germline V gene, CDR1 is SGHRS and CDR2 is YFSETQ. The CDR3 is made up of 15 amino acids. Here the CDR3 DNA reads TGCGCCAGCAGCGTGACACAGGGGGCTGTATACGAGCAGTACTTC. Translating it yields CASSVTQGAVYEQYF.